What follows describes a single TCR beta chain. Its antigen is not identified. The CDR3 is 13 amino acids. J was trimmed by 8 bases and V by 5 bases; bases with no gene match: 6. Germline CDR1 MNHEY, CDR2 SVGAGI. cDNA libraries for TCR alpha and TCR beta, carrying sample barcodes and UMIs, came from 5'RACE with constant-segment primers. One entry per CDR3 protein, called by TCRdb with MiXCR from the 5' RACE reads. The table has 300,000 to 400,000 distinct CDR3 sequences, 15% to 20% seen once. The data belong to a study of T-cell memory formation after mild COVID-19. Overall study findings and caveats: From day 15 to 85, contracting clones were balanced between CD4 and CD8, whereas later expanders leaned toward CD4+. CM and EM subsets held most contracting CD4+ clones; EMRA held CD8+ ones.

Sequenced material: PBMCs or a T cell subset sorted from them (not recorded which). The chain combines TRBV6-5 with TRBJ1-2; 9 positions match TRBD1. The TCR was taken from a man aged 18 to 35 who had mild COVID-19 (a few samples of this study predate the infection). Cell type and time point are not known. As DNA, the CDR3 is TGTGCCAGCAGTACGGACAGGGGCAGCGGCTACACCTTC. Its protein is CASSTDRGSGYTF.